In its sample, the clone carrying this T cell receptor (beta chain) was seen once. Its target is not known. This sample was included in a study of T cell repertoires in cytomegalovirus infection. Whole-study findings and limits: The ex vivo response showed dominance by HLA-C-restricted CMV-specific TCR beta clonotypes.

Looked up from germline, CDR1 is SNHLY and CDR2 is FYNNEI. The length of the CDR3 is 18 residues. Trimming pared 8 bases from V and 1 base from J, leaving 26 bases between. TCRdb recomputed calls from the reads with MiXCR, one row per CDR3 protein. This table has about 260,000 distinct CDR3 sequences, approximately 15% appearing once. The chain uses TRBV2 and TRBJ1-1; D not certain. This sequence was found in a human donor in good health (CMV status not recorded). Some clones in this sample may be carry-over from other donors' samples. Sequencing was performed on PBMCs. The CDR3 protein is CASQVLAGSFDTNTEAFF. DNA for the CDR3: TGTGCCAGCCAGGTCCTCGCGGGGTCTTTTGATACGAACACTGAAGCTTTCTTT.